This T cell receptor (beta chain) is from a study of cytomegalovirus exposure and HLA in healthy donors. V shed 8 bases and J shed 6 bases, with 14 bases lying between them. CDR1 and CDR2 (germline): MNHNS, SASEGT. This CDR3 comprises 13 residues. A remark on this clone: Its antigen is undetermined.

Overall study findings and caveats: TCR association rates varied by HLA locus in a later analysis, with DRB1 highest and HLA-C lowest. The availability of immune exposure information extended only to CMV serostatus. Further analysis, carried out later, found HLA-associated TCR beta chains more clonally expanded than equally common other chains.

A multiplex PCR was run with 60 Vbeta primers and 13 Jbeta primers. The table came from immunoSEQ multiplex PCR; TCRdb's copy has only in-frame clones and leaves some out. The table records roughly 120,000 clones, less than 80% of them present only once. The donors were healthy bone marrow donors. This chain links TRBV6-1 with TRBJ1-5, with D unclear. This receptor was identified in a woman in her 40s in good health and CMV-seropositive. Sequencing was done on a sample of PBMCs. The CDR3 DNA sequence: TGTGCCAGCTCTGCGGGTAGGAGTCAGCCCCAGCATTTT. Its translation is CASSAGRSQPQHF.